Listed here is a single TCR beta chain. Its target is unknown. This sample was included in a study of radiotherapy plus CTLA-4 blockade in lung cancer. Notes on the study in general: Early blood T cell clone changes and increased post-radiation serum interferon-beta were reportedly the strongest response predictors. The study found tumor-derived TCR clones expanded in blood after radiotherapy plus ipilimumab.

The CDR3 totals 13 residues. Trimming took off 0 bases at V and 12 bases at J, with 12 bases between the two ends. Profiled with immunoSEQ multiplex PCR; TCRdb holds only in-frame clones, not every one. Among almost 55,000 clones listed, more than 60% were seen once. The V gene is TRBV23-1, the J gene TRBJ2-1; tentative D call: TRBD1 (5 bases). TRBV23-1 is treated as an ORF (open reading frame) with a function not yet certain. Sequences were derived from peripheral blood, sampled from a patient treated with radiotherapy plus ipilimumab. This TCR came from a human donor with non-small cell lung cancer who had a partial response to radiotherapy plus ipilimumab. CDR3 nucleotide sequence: TGCGCCAGCAGTCAATCGCCAGGGATGGGGCAGTTCTTC. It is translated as CASSQSPGMGQFF.